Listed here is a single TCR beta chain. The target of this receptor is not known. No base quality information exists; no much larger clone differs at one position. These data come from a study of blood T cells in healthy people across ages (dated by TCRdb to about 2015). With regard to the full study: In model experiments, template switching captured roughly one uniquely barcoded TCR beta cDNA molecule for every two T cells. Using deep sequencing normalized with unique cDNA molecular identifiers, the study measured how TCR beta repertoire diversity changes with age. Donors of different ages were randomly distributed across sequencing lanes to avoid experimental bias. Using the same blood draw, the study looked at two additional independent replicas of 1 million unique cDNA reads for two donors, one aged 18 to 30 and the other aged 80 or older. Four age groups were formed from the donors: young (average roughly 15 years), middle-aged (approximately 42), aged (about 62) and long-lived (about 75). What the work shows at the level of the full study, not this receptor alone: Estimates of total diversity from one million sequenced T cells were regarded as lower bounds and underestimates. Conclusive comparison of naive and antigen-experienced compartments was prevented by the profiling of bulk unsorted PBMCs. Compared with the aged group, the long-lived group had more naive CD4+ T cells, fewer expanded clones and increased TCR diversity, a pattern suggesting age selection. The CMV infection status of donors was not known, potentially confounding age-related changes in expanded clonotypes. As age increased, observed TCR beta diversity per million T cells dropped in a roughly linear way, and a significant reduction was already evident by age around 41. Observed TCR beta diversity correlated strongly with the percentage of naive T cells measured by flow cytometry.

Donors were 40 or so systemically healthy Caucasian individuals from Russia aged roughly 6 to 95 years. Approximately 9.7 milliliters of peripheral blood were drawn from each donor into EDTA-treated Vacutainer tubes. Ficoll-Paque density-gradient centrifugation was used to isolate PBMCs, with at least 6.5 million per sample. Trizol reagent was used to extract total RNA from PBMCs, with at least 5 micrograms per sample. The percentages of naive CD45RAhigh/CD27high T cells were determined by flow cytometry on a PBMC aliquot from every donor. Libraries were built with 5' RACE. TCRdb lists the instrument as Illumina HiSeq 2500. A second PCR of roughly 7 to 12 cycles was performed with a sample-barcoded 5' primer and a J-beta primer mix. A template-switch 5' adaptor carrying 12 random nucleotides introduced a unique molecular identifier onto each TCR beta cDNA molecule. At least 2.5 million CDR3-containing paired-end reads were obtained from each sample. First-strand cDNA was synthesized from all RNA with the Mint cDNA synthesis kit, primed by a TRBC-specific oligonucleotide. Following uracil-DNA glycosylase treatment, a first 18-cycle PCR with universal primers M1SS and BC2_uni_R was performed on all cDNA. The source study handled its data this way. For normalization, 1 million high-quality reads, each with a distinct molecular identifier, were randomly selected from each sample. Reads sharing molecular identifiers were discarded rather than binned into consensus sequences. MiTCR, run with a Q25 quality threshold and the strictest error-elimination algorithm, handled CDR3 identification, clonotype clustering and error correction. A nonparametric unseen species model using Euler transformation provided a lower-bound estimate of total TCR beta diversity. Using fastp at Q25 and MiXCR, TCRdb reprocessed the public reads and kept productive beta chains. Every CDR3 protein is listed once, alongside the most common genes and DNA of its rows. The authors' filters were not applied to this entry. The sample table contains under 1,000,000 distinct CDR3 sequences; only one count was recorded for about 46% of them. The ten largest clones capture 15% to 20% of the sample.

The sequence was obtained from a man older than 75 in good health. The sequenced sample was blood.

The DNA reads as follows: TGTGCCAGCTCACCACCGGTTCTAGCGGGGGCCGATACGCAGTATTTT. The resulting protein is CASSPPVLAGADTQYF. Recombination connected TRBV18 to TRBJ2-3; 10 middle bases align to TRBD2. From its cysteine to its phenylalanine, the CDR3 spans 16 amino acids. Of all the DNA, just the CDR3 is kept, 48 bases in frame from base 1. Based on the germline V gene, the CDR1 and CDR2 sequences are KGHSH and LQKENI. V and J are trimmed by 0 bases and 6 bases, and the gene matches miss 6 bases of the junction.